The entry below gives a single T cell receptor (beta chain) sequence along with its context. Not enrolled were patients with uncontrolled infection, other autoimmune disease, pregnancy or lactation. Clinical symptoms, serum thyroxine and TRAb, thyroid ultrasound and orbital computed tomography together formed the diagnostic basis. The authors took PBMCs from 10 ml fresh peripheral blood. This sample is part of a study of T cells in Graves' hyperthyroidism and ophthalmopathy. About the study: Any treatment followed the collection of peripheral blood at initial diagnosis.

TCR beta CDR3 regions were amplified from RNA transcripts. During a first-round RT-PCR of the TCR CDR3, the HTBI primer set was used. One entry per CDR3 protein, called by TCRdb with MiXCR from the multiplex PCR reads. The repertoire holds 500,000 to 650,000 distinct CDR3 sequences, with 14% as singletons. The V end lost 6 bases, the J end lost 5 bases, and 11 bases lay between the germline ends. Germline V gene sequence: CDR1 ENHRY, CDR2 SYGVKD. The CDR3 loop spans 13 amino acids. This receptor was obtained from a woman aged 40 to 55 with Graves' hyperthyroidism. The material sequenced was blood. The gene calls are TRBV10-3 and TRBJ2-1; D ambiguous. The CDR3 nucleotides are TGTGCCATCAGGAGGAGCAGCGACAATGAGCAGTTCTTC. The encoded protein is CAIRRSSDNEQFF.